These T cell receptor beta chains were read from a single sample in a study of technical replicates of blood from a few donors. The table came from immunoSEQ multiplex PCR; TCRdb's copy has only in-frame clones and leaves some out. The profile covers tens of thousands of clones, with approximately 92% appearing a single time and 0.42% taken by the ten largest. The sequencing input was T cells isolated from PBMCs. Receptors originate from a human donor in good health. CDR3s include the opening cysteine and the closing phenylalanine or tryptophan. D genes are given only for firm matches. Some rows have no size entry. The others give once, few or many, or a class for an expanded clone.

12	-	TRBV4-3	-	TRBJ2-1	TGCGCCAGCAGCGATCGGGGAGATGAGCAGTTCTTC	CASSDRGDEQFF
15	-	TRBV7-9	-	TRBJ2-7	TGTGCCAGCAGCTTCCCGCCAGGGGCTTTAAACGAGCAGTACTTC	CASSFPPGALNEQYF
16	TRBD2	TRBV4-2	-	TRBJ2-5	TGTGCCAGCAGCCAAGAAATCCTAGCGGGAGTGGAGACCCAGTACTTC	CASSQEILAGVETQYF
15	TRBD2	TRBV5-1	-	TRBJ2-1	TGCGCCAGCAGCTCGGGACTAGGAAGCTACAATGAGCAGTTCTTC	CASSSGLGSYNEQFF
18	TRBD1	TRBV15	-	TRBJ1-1	TGTGCCACCAGCAGGGGACAGGACTTCTTCGGGGGAAACACTGAAGCTTTCTTT	CATSRGQDFFGGNTEAFF
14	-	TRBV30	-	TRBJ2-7	TGTGCCTGGAACGCCGGGACTGGCTCCTACGAGCAGTACTTC	CAWNAGTGSYEQYF
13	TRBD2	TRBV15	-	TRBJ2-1	TGTGCCACCGGGAGCGGGGCCTACAATGAGCAGTTCTTC	CATGSGAYNEQFF
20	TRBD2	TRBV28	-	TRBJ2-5	TGTGCCAGCAGTTTATTAACCGGGACTAGCGGGAGGGGCGTCCAAGAGACCCAGTACTTC	CASSLLTGTSGRGVQETQYF
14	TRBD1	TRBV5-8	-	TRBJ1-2	TGTGCCAGCAGCCTAAGAGGGACAGGGCCTGGCTACACCTTC	CASSLRGTGPGYTF
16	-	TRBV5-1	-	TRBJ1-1	TGCGCCAGCAGCTTGGGCGGAACATTTCCGGAGACTGAAGCTTTCTTT	CASSLGGTFPETEAFF
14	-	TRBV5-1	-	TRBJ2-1	TGCGCCAGCAGCTCAATGGAAGGGGCGAATGAGCAGTTCTTC	CASSSMEGANEQFF
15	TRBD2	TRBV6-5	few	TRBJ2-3	TGTGCCAGCAGCGACACCGCGGGAGGCACAGATACGCAGTATTTT	CASSDTAGGTDTQYF
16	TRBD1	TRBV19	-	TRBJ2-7	TGTGCCAGTAGTATCTCCGGGACAGGGGGAAATGGCGAGCAGTACTTC	CASSISGTGGNGEQYF
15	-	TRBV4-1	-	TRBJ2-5	TGCGCCAGCAGCCAAGTAGCCGGGACACAAGAGACCCAGTACTTC	CASSQVAGTQETQYF
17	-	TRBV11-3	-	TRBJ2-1	TGTGCCAGCAGCTATAGAAGAACAACGACTAGGAACAATGAGCAGTTCTTC	CASSYRRTTTRNNEQFF
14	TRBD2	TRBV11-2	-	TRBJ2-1	TGTGCCAGCAGCTCGGGACTAGCGGGAGACGAGCAGTTCTTC	CASSSGLAGDEQFF
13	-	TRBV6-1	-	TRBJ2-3	TGTGCCAGCAGTGACAGTTTCACAGATACGCAGTATTTT	CASSDSFTDTQYF
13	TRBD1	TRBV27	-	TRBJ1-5	TGTGCCAGCAGCCCGACAGGGGACCAGCCCCAGCATTTT	CASSPTGDQPQHF
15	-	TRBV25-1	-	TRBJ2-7	TGTGCCAGCAGTGAACTTGGCGGGACCTACGATGGGCAGTACTTC	CASSELGGTYDGQYF
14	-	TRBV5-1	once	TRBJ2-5	TGCGCCAGCAGCTTATCTGGGCTCGGAGAGACCCAGTACTTC	CASSLSGLGETQYF
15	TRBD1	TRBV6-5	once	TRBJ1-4	TGTGCCAGCAGTTACGAGGGGACAGGGAGTGAAAAACTGTTTTTT	CASSYEGTGSEKLFF
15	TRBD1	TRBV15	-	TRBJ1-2	TGTGCCACCGAGACAGGGGAGACCCCTCTCAGAGGCTACACCTTC	CATETGETPLRGYTF
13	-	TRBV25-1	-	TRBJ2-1	TGTGCCAGCAGTGAAACAGGGTTAGTTGAGCAGTTCTTC	CASSETGLVEQFF
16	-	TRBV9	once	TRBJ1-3	TGTGCCAGCAGCGGCTTCTCACAGGGATATAGAAACACCATATATTTT	CASSGFSQGYRNTIYF
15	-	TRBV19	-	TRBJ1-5	TGTGCCAGTAGTATAGATCCCCAGGGAAATCAGCCCCAGCATTTT	CASSIDPQGNQPQHF
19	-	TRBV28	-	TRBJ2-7	TGTGCCAGCAGCCGGTTGGCACCCGCGACAGTTCTCCTGGCTGGCGAGCAGTACTTC	CASSRLAPATVLLAGEQYF
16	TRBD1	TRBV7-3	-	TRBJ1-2	TGTGCCAGCAGCTCCCTCCCCGGGACAGCTTCATATGGCTACACCTTC	CASSSLPGTASYGYTF
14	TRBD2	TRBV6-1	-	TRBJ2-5	TGTACTAGCGGACTAGCCGGATACCAAGAGACCCAGTACTTC	CTSGLAGYQETQYF
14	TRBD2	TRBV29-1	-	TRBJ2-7	TGCAGCGTTTCCGGGGGGGCAGCGTCCTACGAGCAGTACTTC	CSVSGGAASYEQYF
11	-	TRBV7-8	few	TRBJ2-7	TGTGCCAGCAGCTTAATCGACGAGCAGTACTTC	CASSLIDEQYF
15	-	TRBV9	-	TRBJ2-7	TGTGCCAGCAGCGTAGAGGGGCAGGGAGGCAACGAGCAGTACTTC	CASSVEGQGGNEQYF
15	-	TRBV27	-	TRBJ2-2	TGTGCCAGCAGTAGCAGGGTGAAAAACACCGGGGGTCTGTTTTTT	CASSSRVKNTGGLFF
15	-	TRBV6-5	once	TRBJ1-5	TGTGCCAGCAGTTACTCAAACAGGGAATCTCAGCCCCAGCATTTT	CASSYSNRESQPQHF
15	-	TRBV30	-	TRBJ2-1	TGTGCCTGTCCCTTTAGGTGGCGGGAATTTGTAATACAGTTCTTC	CACPFRWREFVIQFF
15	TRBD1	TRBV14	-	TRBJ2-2	TGTGCCAGCAGCCTTAGGACAGGGGACTCCGGGGAGCTGTTTTTT	CASSLRTGDSGELFF